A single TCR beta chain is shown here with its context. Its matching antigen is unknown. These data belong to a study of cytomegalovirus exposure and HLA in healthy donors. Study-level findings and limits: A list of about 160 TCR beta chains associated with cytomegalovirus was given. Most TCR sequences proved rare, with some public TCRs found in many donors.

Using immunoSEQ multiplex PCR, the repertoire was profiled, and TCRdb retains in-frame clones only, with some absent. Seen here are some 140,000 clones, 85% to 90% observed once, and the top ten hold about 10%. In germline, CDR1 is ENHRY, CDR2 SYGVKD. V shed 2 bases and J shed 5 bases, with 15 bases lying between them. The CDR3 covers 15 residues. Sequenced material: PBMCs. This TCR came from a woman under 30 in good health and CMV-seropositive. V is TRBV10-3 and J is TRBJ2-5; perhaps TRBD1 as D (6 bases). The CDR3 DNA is TGTGCCATCAGTGAGGGGGCCGGGACACAGGAGACCCAGTACTTC. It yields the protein CAISEGAGTQETQYF.